These 28 T cell receptor beta chains share one sample of origin, sequenced in a study of blood T cell repertoires in COVID-19. The protocol was immunoSEQ multiplex PCR, while the TCRdb copy is restricted to in-frame clones and leaves out a portion. The repertoire has more than 85,000 clones, over 75% of them found once; the top ten carry roughly 4.2%. Sequencing input: peripheral blood. These receptors all come from a man aged 50 or older with acute or convalescent COVID-19.

The J gene is TRBJ1-3, the V gene TRBV28; the D gene is possibly TRBD1 (5 bases). Germline CDR1 reads MDHEN; CDR2 reads SYDVKM. This CDR3 spans 14 amino acids. V was shortened by 3 bases and J by 0 bases, with 6 bases between the two germline ends. In nucleotides, the CDR3 is TGTGCCAGCAGTTTCGGGGGCTCTGGAAACACCATATATTTT. This encodes CASSFGGSGNTIYF.

This chain links TRBV2 with TRBJ2-7; 7 nucleotides match TRBD1. CDR1 is SNHLY and CDR2 is FYNNEI in the germline V gene. The V segment lost 4 bases and the J segment 4 bases; nucleotides outside the gene matches: 7. The CDR3 is 14 amino acids. The CDR3 nucleotides read TGTGCCAGCAGTGCTGACAGGGTAGGGTACGAGCAGTACTTC. This sequence encodes CASSADRVGYEQYF.

The V gene is TRBV15, the J gene TRBJ1-6; the D is unclear. The germline gives CDR1 LNHNV, CDR2 YYDKDF (reference sequence). The CDR3 sequence is 18 residues long. V lost 0 bases to trimming and J lost 0 bases, with 12 bases between them. The DNA of the CDR3 is TGTGCCACCAGCAGAGATAACGCAGGCAGCTCCTATAATTCACCCCTCCACTTT. Its protein is CATSRDNAGSSYNSPLHF.

The chain couples TRBV5-1 to TRBJ2-2, with TRBD2 matching 11 bases. The length of the CDR3 is 18 residues. Germline V gene lookup returns CDR1 SGHRS and CDR2 YFSETQ. The ends lost 3 bases at V and 0 bases at J; junction bases unmatched: 7. In DNA, the CDR3 is TGCGCCAGCAGCTGGAAGCTAGCGGGGGGCGCGAACACCGGGGAGCTGTTTTTT. Translated: CASSWKLAGGANTGELFF.

The genes are TRBV11-2 and TRBJ2-7; TRBD2 might be the D (5 bases). The V end was cut by 3 bases, the J end by 4 bases, with 7 bases between. This CDR3 comprises 12 residues. Germline CDR1 SGHAT, CDR2 FQNNGV. The CDR3 spells CASSFEGYEQYF. The CDR3 DNA reads TGTGCCAGCAGCTTTGAGGGTTACGAGCAGTACTTC.

This chain links TRBV27 with TRBJ2-7, with TRBD1 identical over 7 bases. The CDR3 is 13 amino acids. Trimming cost V 2 bases and J 5 bases; bases outside gene matches: 3. Germline assignment: CDR1 MNHEY and CDR2 SMNVEV (reference sequence). DNA for the CDR3: TGTGCCAGCAGTTTAAACAGGGGCGACGAGCAGTACTTC. It yields the protein CASSLNRGDEQYF.

This chain joins TRBV10-2 and TRBJ1-4; 9 nucleotides agree with TRBD1. The germline V gene encodes CDR1 WSHSY and CDR2 SAAADI. J gave up 7 bases and V 8 bases, and 11 bases lay outside the gene matches. The CDR3 consists of 15 residues. CDR3 sequence (DNA): TGCGCCAGCGGGGGGACAGGGAGGATTTTTGAAAAACTGTTTTTT. The encoded protein is CASGGTGRIFEKLFF.

The CDR3 DNA follows: TGTGCCAGCAGTCCTCTAGCGGGGGGGGCAGATACGCAGTATTTT. Protein product: CASSPLAGGADTQYF. The rearrangement joins TRBV5-6 to TRBJ2-3; 12 nucleotides match TRBD2. The CDR3 contains 15 residues. J was trimmed by 4 bases and V by 5 bases; bases with no gene match: 5. Germline V gene sequence: CDR1 SGHDT, CDR2 YYEEEE.

This rearrangement joins TRBV19 to TRBJ1-6; 7 bases line up with TRBD1. Germline loops: CDR1 LNHDA, CDR2 SQIVND (reference sequence). V shed 3 bases and J 6 bases; nucleotides not matched to a gene: 5. The CDR3 consists of 15 residues. The CDR3, as DNA: TGTGCCAGTAGTATCCACAGGGGTATTAATTCACCCCTCCACTTT. Translating gives CASSIHRGINSPLHF.

The rearrangement links TRBV14 to TRBJ2-5; weak D call: TRBD2 (5 bases). Germline CDR1 SGHDN, CDR2 FVKESK. Trimming pared 8 bases from V and 9 bases from J, leaving 16 bases between. CDR3 length: 12 amino acids. The CDR3 reads CASGPGGRAQYF. DNA for the CDR3: TGTGCCAGCGGACCAGGAGGTAGGGCCCAGTACTTC.

CDR3 sequence (DNA): TGTGCCAGCACCTGGGGCGGGAGGGCCGGCACCGGGGAGCTGTTTTTT. This translates into CASTWGGRAGTGELFF. This chain links TRBV11-2 with TRBJ2-2; 9 bases agree with TRBD2. Germline V lookup: CDR1 SGHAT, CDR2 FQNNGV. The CDR3 is 16 amino acids. V dropped 7 bases and J dropped 4; count of bases not matched to a gene: 10.

This clone occurred once. The CDR3 coding sequence is TGTGCCAGCAGCCGACCAGCCGGGACAAAAGGGACTGAAGCTTTCTTT. This codes for CASSRPAGTKGTEAFF. The chain uses TRBV7-6 and TRBJ1-1; the D gene is possibly TRBD1 (6 bases). Germline V gene sequence: CDR1 SGHVS, CDR2 FNYEAQ. V dropped 5 bases and J dropped 5 bases, with 21 bases sitting between them. This CDR3 is built from 16 residues.

The chain couples TRBV5-8 to TRBJ1-1; TRBD1 might be the D (5 bases). Trimming removed 2 bases at V and 1 base at J, with 15 bases between. The CDR3 loop spans 16 amino acids. Germline CDR1 and CDR2: SGHTS and YDEGEE. CDR3 bases: TGTGCCAGCAGCTTTCGGGGGGGACTGGAGAACACTGAAGCTTTCTTT. It codes for CASSFRGGLENTEAFF.

The V gene is TRBV10-2, the J gene TRBJ1-1; TRBD1 matches at 8 bases. This CDR3 is 13 amino acids long. Germline CDR1 is WSHSY and CDR2 is SAAADI. With V trimmed by 5 bases and J by 5 bases, 4 bases remained unmatched. DNA of the CDR3: TGCGCCAGCAGTCAGGACAGGGAGACTGAAGCTTTCTTT. This encodes CASSQDRETEAFF.

The J gene is TRBJ2-7, the V gene TRBV27, with TRBD2 matching 9 bases. Trimming removed 6 bases from V and 8 bases from J; junction bases left unmatched: 11. CDR3 length: 14 amino acids. Germline CDR1 is MNHEY and CDR2 is SMNVEV (reference sequence). The CDR3 DNA reads as TGTGCCAGCAGGCCCGGGCGGGAGGGATCCAAGCAGTACTTC. This translates into CASRPGREGSKQYF.

The chain combines TRBV9 with TRBJ2-5; 7 bases fit TRBD1. The CDR3 is 14 residues long. The J segment lost 5 bases and the V segment lost 2 bases, leaving 6 bases of the junction unmatched. In germline, CDR1 is SGDLS, CDR2 YYNGEE. This chain's CDR3 is CASSVGDSSETQYF. CDR3 DNA: TGTGCCAGCAGCGTTGGGGACAGTAGTGAGACCCAGTACTTC.

The chain couples TRBV28 to TRBJ1-1; possibly TRBD1 for D (5 bases). Germline V gene sequence: CDR1 MDHEN, CDR2 SYDVKM. The CDR3 is 14 amino acids. Trimming took 2 bases from V and 5 from J, leaving 12 bases between them. In nucleotides, the CDR3 is TGTGCCAGCAGTTTACCGACAGATCGGACTGAAGCTTTCTTT. As protein: CASSLPTDRTEAFF.

The genes are TRBV6-6 and TRBJ2-4; TRBD2 matches 11 bases. The CDR3 contains 18 residues. The junction had 12 bases not matched to a gene; V was cut back by 5 bases and J by 3 bases. The V gene's germline CDR1 is MNHNY and CDR2 SVGAGI (reference sequence). For the CDR3, the DNA is TGTGCCAGCAGTCCGACTAGCGGGGACCCTCCAGGCAAAAACATTCAGTACTTC. Its translation: CASSPTSGDPPGKNIQYF.

This clone was seen once. V usage is TRBV19 and J usage is TRBJ2-1; TRBD2 matches 9 bases. Per germline, CDR1 LNHDA and CDR2 SQIVND (reference sequence). V shed 6 bases and J 3 bases; nucleotides not matched to a gene: 6. The CDR3 consists of 15 residues. CDR3 DNA sequence: TGTGCCAGTAGGGATTTAGCGGGGGACTACAATGAGCAGTTCTTC. Translating gives CASRDLAGDYNEQFF.

V usage is TRBV2 and J usage is TRBJ2-7; weak D call: TRBD1 (6 bases). Deletions cut 7 bases from V and 3 bases from J, with 10 bases between. CDR3 length: 12 residues. CDR1 SNHLY and CDR2 FYNNEI come from the germline V gene. Here the CDR3 reads CASNRAVYEQYF. CDR3 nucleotides: TGTGCCAGCAACAGGGCCGTCTACGAGCAGTACTTC.

In its sample, this clone was seen once. The chain links TRBV11-3 to TRBJ1-2; D uncertain. Trimming removed 4 bases at V and 5 bases at J, with 8 bases between. The CDR3 consists of 12 residues. In germline, CDR1 is SGHNT, CDR2 YENEEA. CDR3 DNA: TGTGCCAGCAGCTCAGACGGGTATGGCTACACCTTC. Its protein is CASSSDGYGYTF. Complete variable domain (other parts from reference TRBV11-3 and TRBJ1-2): EAGVVQSPRYKIIEKKQPVAFWCNPISGHNTLYWYLQNLGQGPELLIRYENEEAVDDSQLPKDRFSAERLKGVDSTLKIQPAELGDSAVYLCASSSDGYGYTFGSGTRLTVV.

The chain links TRBV7-3 to TRBJ2-3; tentatively, D is TRBD1 (5 bases). V lost 10 bases to trimming and J lost 6 bases, with 14 bases between them. The germline CDR1 and CDR2 sequences are SGHTA and FQGTGA. This CDR3 is 12 amino acids long. The CDR3 here is CANDDRPDTQYF. The CDR3 DNA follows: TGTGCCAACGACGACAGACCCGATACGCAGTATTTT.

This chain connects TRBV11-2 to TRBJ1-2; the match to TRBD1 covers 8 bases. The V gene's germline CDR1 is SGHAT and CDR2 FQNNGV. Trimming cost V 4 bases and J 7 bases; bases outside gene matches: 8. The CDR3 consists of 14 residues. The CDR3 protein is CASSSRTGQGGYTF. Written as DNA, the CDR3 is TGTGCCAGCAGCTCTCGGACAGGGCAGGGTGGCTACACCTTC.

The CDR3 here is CASNQGGLAGVSGYEQYF. Written as DNA, the CDR3 is TGTGCCAGCAATCAGGGGGGACTAGCGGGAGTTAGTGGTTACGAGCAGTACTTC. The chain employs TRBV3-1 (or the pseudogene TRBV3-2) and TRBJ2-7; 14 bases fit TRBD2. The CDR3 is made up of 18 amino acids. The trim removed 7 bases at V and 4 bases at J, leaving 15 bases unmatched. Germline V lookup: CDR1 LGHDT, CDR2 YNNKEL (reference sequence).

V usage is TRBV6-1 and J usage is TRBJ2-1; D unresolved. CDR1 and CDR2 (germline): MNHNS, SASEGT. V was cut by 3 bases and J by 1 base, with 10 bases left in between. The CDR3 has 15 residues. This chain's CDR3 is CASSEHTRSYNEQFF. The CDR3, as DNA: TGTGCCAGCAGTGAGCACACGAGGTCCTACAATGAGCAGTTCTTC.

V usage is TRBV9 and J usage is TRBJ2-2; tentative D call: TRBD2 (5 bases). The CDR3 is 13 amino acids. CDR1 is SGDLS and CDR2 is YYNGEE in the germline V gene. V gave up 3 bases and J gave up 4 bases, with 7 bases separating them. In nucleotides, the CDR3 is TGTGCCAGCAGCGCGAGGGTCACCGGGGAGCTGTTTTTT. Amino acid sequence: CASSARVTGELFF. The variable domain in full, completed from reference TRBV9 and TRBJ2-2, reads DSGVTQTPKHLITATGQRVTLRCSPRSGDLSVYWYQQSLDQGLQFLIQYYNGEERAKGNILERFSAQQFPDLHSELNLSSLELGDSALYFCASSARVTGELFFGEGSRLTVL.

The chain recombines TRBV19 with TRBJ1-6; the D gene is possibly TRBD1 (6 bases). V was pared by 3 bases and J by 5 bases, with 11 bases between. The V gene's germline CDR1 is LNHDA and CDR2 SQIVND (reference sequence). The CDR3 spans 15 residues. The CDR3 DNA reads TGTGCCAGTAGTATCTCACGGACAGATAATTCACCCCTCCACTTT. It translates to CASSISRTDNSPLHF.

The CDR3 DNA reads TGTGCCAGCAGCTTAAGGCCTAGCGGCCACAATGAGCAGTTCTTC. Its protein product is CASSLRPSGHNEQFF. The gene calls are TRBV11-3 and TRBJ2-1; 7 nucleotides agree with TRBD2. The CDR3 has 15 residues. Germline CDR1 is SGHNT and CDR2 is YENEEA. J was trimmed by 5 bases and V by 2 bases; bases with no gene match: 6.